The sample holds a few counts of the clone carrying this T cell receptor (beta chain). Its target is not known. V shed 11 bases and J shed 7 bases, with 17 bases lying between them. The length of the CDR3 is 12 residues. The data derive from a study of beta chain features in type 1 diabetes. Study-wide results and limits: An over-representation of cells with high TCR expression could result from cDNA sequencing.

What was sequenced were expressed TCRB transcripts, since all of the isolated RNA had been reverse transcribed. The average output of naive, central memory and regulatory T cell samples was several million reads. Generated by immunoSEQ multiplex PCR, the TCRdb table keeps only in-frame clones and is missing some. Of about 180,000 clones in the sample, less than 15% are singletons; the top ten hold less than 0.7%. The J gene is TRBJ1-2, the V gene TRBV23-1; D not resolved. TRBV23-1 is filed as an ORF, its function uncertain. The receptor comes from a woman under 30 in good health. The sample comprised central memory CD4+ T cells from blood. CDR3 sequence reads: CAGLKLSGGYTF. In DNA, the CDR3 is TGCGCCGGACTAAAACTCTCGGGTGGCTACACCTTC.